This T cell receptor (beta chain) was observed in a study of CD8 T cells in ankylosing spondylitis (dated by TCRdb to between 2016 and 2019). A note on the overall study: The study set out to find disease-linked TCR variants by profiling T cell receptor beta repertoires in ankylosing spondylitis patients and healthy donors. The full study cohort was made up of 25 ankylosing spondylitis patients and 108 healthy donors. Peripheral blood was sampled, and synovial fluid was also collected from ankylosing spondylitis patients.

Per the germline V gene, SGHRS is the CDR1 and YFSETQ is the CDR2. V is cut back by 0 bases and J by 9 bases, with 14 bases in the junction unmatched. From the cysteine up to the phenylalanine, the CDR3 has a length of 17 residues. The retained sequence is limited to the CDR3, 51 bases, with the frame set at the first base. The instrument was an Illumina HiSeq 2500. Quantitative 5'-RACE with molecular barcodes was the method used to prepare the TCR beta libraries. The paper's data handling went like this. Disease-linked TCR variants were identified with a new computational method built on a probabilistic model of VDJ rearrangement. TCRdb reprocessed the public reads (quality trimming at Q25 with fastp, clone calling with MiXCR) and kept in-frame beta chains. Rows matching on CDR3 protein sequence are summarized as one entry with the most common DNA and genes. Clone size and V and J calls follow TCRdb, not the original study. Present in this sample are around 890,000 distinct CDR3 sequences, over 9.5% of which were seen just once. Of the sample, more than 0.5% falls within the top ten clones.

The paper as a whole reports these results and caveats: The disease-linked clones showed a CD8+ phenotype and occurred at relatively low frequencies in peripheral blood. According to the report, matched synovial fluid samples from ankylosing spondylitis patients were significantly enriched for the disease-linked clones. A TCR beta motif of roughly 8 highly homologous amino acid variants appeared characteristic of blood from ankylosing spondylitis patients. Some of the motif variants had been reported before in the synovial fluid and blood of reactive arthritis patients, a finding that suggests common disease-initiation mechanisms.

This clonotype showed up just a few times. No antigen is known for it. It has no much larger one-base neighbor in the sample; base qualities were not kept. Specimen: blood, either unsorted or a sorted T cell fraction (not recorded which). The chain is made from TRBV5-1 and TRBJ2-5, with 10 junctional bases fitting TRBD2. This sequence originates from a male donor with ankylosing spondylitis. The sequenced DNA: TGCGCCAGCAGCTTGGCCGGTAGCGGGAGGTCCAAGACTCCCCAGTACTTC. This yields the protein CASSLAGSGRSKTPQYF.